Included here is one T cell receptor (beta chain) sequence, with context. The antigen is undetermined. The record originates from a study of shared clonotypes between healthy human individuals. Losses at the gene ends were 7 bases for V and 6 bases for J; bases not matched to a gene: 12. This CDR3 is 15 amino acids long. Germline loops: CDR1 MDHEN, CDR2 SYDVKM. Notes on the study in general: Across a handful of donors, naive CD4 shared 4.5% to 6%, naive CD8 more than 3%, memory CD4 roughly 2.4%, memory CD8 about 0.4%.

This table comes from immunoSEQ multiplex PCR, and its TCRdb copy is limited to in-frame clones, with some not included. Of 1.6 million or so clones listed, 96% are singletons. The clonotype originates from a man aged 25 to 40 in good health. Material for sequencing was naive CD4+ T cells sorted from blood. The subset was: CD45RA+ positively selected. The V call is TRBV28, the J call TRBJ2-4; 7 bases agree with TRBD1. The CDR3 sequence is CASNKRQGDLNIQYF. CDR3 sequence (DNA): TGTGCCAGCAATAAGAGACAGGGTGACTTAAACATTCAGTACTTC.